Listed below are T cell receptor beta chains from one sample, sequenced in a study of beta chain features in type 1 diabetes. Data came from immunoSEQ multiplex PCR; TCRdb stores just in-frame clones and leaves some out. Of under 500,000 clones detected, about 29% appear once; the ten largest clones hold 0.065%. Sequenced material: naive CD4+ T cells from blood. Receptor source: a man younger than 35 in good health. Each CDR3 is given with its conserved first and last residue. D genes are given only for firm matches. Some rows have no size entry. The others give once, few or many, or a class for an expanded clone.

>TRBD1|TRBV7-9|NA|TRBJ2-5
CASSRTGTGETQYF
TGTGCCAGCAGCCGGACCGGGACAGGGGAGACCCAGTACTTC
>NA|TRBV18|NA|TRBJ2-3
CASSPKSQSTDTQYF
TGTGCCAGCTCACCAAAGAGCCAGTCGACAGATACGCAGTATTTT
>TRBD2|TRBV29-1|NA|TRBJ2-7
CSAILAGGYKSSYEQYF
TGCAGCGCCATACTAGCGGGAGGTTACAAAAGCTCCTACGAGCAGTACTTC
>NA|TRBV7-9|NA|TRBJ1-5
CASSPTGQPQHF
TGTGCCAGCAGCCCGACAGGTCAGCCCCAGCATTTT
>TRBD1|TRBV5-6|NA|TRBJ1-2
CASSQQGLNYGYTF
TGTGCCAGCAGCCAACAGGGGCTCAACTATGGCTACACCTTC
>TRBD2|TRBV28|few|TRBJ2-1
CASSPGASGRFEQFF
TGTGCCAGCAGCCCCGGGGCTAGCGGGAGATTTGAGCAGTTCTTC
>TRBD1|TRBV7-2|NA|TRBJ2-5
CASSVSGTGGQETQYF
TGTGCCAGCAGCGTGTCCGGGACAGGGGGCCAAGAGACCCAGTACTTC
>TRBD1|TRBV6-5|NA|TRBJ1-5
CASSSPETGGFQPQHF
TGTGCCAGCAGTTCCCCCGAGACAGGGGGCTTTCAGCCCCAGCATTTT
>NA|TRBV29-1|NA|TRBJ1-1
CSVVYTEAFF
TGCAGCGTTGTGTACACTGAAGCTTTCTTT
>NA|TRBV7-9|NA|TRBJ1-1
CASERVGTEAFF
TGTGCCAGCGAAAGGGTCGGAACTGAAGCTTTCTTT
>NA|TRBV5-1|few|TRBJ2-5
CASSLQGIRETQYF
TGCGCCAGCAGCCTACAGGGTATTCGCGAGACCCAGTACTTC
>NA|TRBV29-1|few|TRBJ2-5
CSTDGGGQETQYF
TGCAGCACCGATGGGGGCGGTCAAGAGACCCAGTACTTC
>NA|TRBV10-1|NA|TRBJ2-5
CASSEASRETQYF
TGCGCCAGCAGTGAAGCTAGCCGGGAGACCCAGTACTTC
>NA|TRBV5-4|few|TRBJ1-4
CASSLGGLGTNEKLFF
TGTGCCAGCAGCTTGGGCGGCCTCGGAACTAATGAAAAACTGTTTTTT
>NA|TRBV7-9|NA|TRBJ2-7
CASSLGDRYEQYF
TGTGCCAGCAGCTTAGGGGACCGCTACGAGCAGTACTTC
>TRBD2|TRBV9|few|TRBJ2-5
CASSVSGTRETQYF
TGTGCCAGCAGCGTGAGCGGGACTCGGGAGACCCAGTACTTC
>NA|TRBV7-3|NA|TRBJ2-3
CASSLTAESTDTQYF
TGTGCCAGCAGCTTAACAGCGGAAAGCACAGATACGCAGTATTTT
>NA|TRBV2|few|TRBJ2-2
CASSPRRTGELFF
TGTGCCAGCAGCCCTCGGCGCACCGGGGAGCTGTTTTTT
>TRBD1|TRBV7-9|NA|TRBJ2-7
CASSPASGTVSYEQYF
TGTGCCAGCAGCCCTGCCTCCGGGACAGTCTCCTACGAGCAGTACTTC
>NA|TRBV9|few|TRBJ2-2
CASSPRTANTGELFF
TGTGCCAGCAGCCCCCGGACTGCTAACACCGGGGAGCTGTTTTTT
>NA|TRBV9|NA|TRBJ2-7
CASSLDGPEGEQYF
TGTGCCAGCAGCCTAGACGGACCCGAGGGCGAGCAGTACTTC
>NA|TRBV15|once|TRBJ2-3
CATRRIAADTQYF
TGTGCCACCAGGAGAATAGCCGCAGATACGCAGTATTTT
>NA|TRBV19|NA|TRBJ2-7
CASSPLAGQYEQYF
TGTGCCAGTAGTCCTTTGGCGGGGCAATACGAGCAGTACTTC
>NA|TRBV9|NA|TRBJ2-1
CASSVGPLYNEQFF
TGTGCCAGCAGCGTAGGCCCCCTCTACAATGAGCAGTTCTTC
>NA|TRBV25-1|few|TRBJ2-7
CASSESLLAVEQYF
TGTGCCAGCAGTGAATCTTTGTTGGCGGTCGAGCAGTACTTC
>NA|TRBV6-1|few|TRBJ2-1
CASSERRGRSYNEQFF
TGTGCCAGCAGTGAGCGCAGGGGCCGCTCCTACAATGAGCAGTTCTTC
>TRBD1|TRBV29-1|NA|TRBJ2-7
CSVPGQGSYEQYF
TGCAGCGTTCCGGGACAGGGCTCCTACGAGCAGTACTTC
>NA|TRBV2|NA|TRBJ2-5
CATRSGYWETQYF
TGTGCCACCCGAAGCGGCTATTGGGAGACCCAGTACTTC
>TRBD1|TRBV30|NA|TRBJ2-7
CAWGTGISAYEQYF
TGTGCCTGGGGGACAGGGATTAGCGCCTACGAGCAGTACTTC
>NA|TRBV4-2|few|TRBJ2-1
CASSPRTDNEQFF
TGTGCCAGCAGCCCACGGACTGACAATGAGCAGTTCTTC
>NA|TRBV29-1|few|TRBJ2-7
CSVVGSYEQYF
TGCAGCGTTGTGGGCTCCTACGAGCAGTACTTC
>NA|TRBV28|few|TRBJ1-5
CATAGNQPQHF
TGTGCCACCGCAGGGAACCAGCCCCAGCATTTT
>NA|TRBV15|NA|TRBJ2-5
CATSRAQEGQYF
TGTGCCACCAGCAGAGCCCAGGAGGGCCAGTACTTC
>TRBD2|TRBV15|few|TRBJ2-1
CATNDGTSGSGNEQFF
TGTGCCACCAATGATGGGACTAGCGGGAGCGGGAATGAGCAGTTCTTC
>TRBD2|TRBV7-2|NA|TRBJ2-7
CASSLVGGLDEQYF
TGTGCCAGCAGCTTAGTGGGAGGGCTCGACGAGCAGTACTTC
>NA|TRBV5-1|NA|TRBJ2-7
CASSSRDGPYEQYF
TGCGCCAGCAGCTCGCGGGACGGCCCCTACGAGCAGTACTTC
>TRBD2|TRBV29-1|few|TRBJ2-3
CSVATASGRTDTQYF
TGCAGCGTTGCGACGGCTAGCGGGAGGACAGATACGCAGTATTTT
>NA|TRBV30|few|TRBJ2-5
CAWTFRGGETQYF
TGTGCCTGGACCTTCAGGGGTGGAGAGACCCAGTACTTC
>NA|TRBV2|NA|TRBJ1-5
CASSWERAGNQPQHF
TGTGCCAGCAGCTGGGAGCGGGCCGGCAATCAGCCCCAGCATTTT
>TRBD2|TRBV29-1|NA|TRBJ2-3
CSLGLAGGDTQYF
TGCAGCTTAGGACTAGCGGGAGGGGATACGCAGTATTTT
>TRBD2|TRBV7-9|NA|TRBJ2-1
CASSLSGRKFF
TGTGCCAGCAGCTTGAGCGGGAGAAAGTTCTTC
>TRBD2|TRBV25-1|few|TRBJ2-1
CASSEFEGLAAYNEQFF
TGTGCCAGCAGTGAATTTGAGGGACTAGCGGCTTACAATGAGCAGTTCTTC
>NA|TRBV7-2|NA|TRBJ2-5
CASSLVRAQGYQETQYF
TGTGCCAGCAGCTTAGTACGGGCCCAGGGATACCAAGAGACCCAGTACTTC